The T cell receptor beta chain described here comes from a study of T cells in localized non-small cell lung cancer. Study-wide results and limits: Patients showing higher blood T cell density tended to see longer overall survival. Out of the top 100 tumor clones, a median roughly 50 were seen in adjacent lung. There was higher T cell clonality in uninvolved adjacent lung than in tumor, and it was highest there. The study sequenced only one region of the tumor. As a result, intratumor heterogeneity could not be excluded and remains possible.

The J segment lost 7 bases and the V segment lost 4 bases, leaving 12 bases of the junction unmatched. Looked up from germline, CDR1 is SGHRS and CDR2 is YFSETQ. The CDR3 has 16 residues. Libraries were prepared by immunoSEQ multiplex PCR; TCRdb keeps only in-frame clonotypes and omits some of them. There are 3,400 or so clones in the sample; approximately 24% occur only once, and about 8.6% lies in the top ten. Note on this clone: Its matching antigen is unknown.

This sequence joins TRBV5-1 and TRBJ2-1, with 9 bases fitting TRBD1. Sample: lung tumor tissue, taken before any cancer treatment. The TCR comes from a woman aged 35-70 years with stage I lung adenocarcinoma. CDR3 in amino acids: CASSQEPGQGWNEQFF. CDR3 nucleotides: TGCGCCAGCAGCCAAGAACCGGGACAGGGCTGGAATGAGCAGTTCTTC.